This section outlines one TCR beta chain sequence together with its context. This specimen comes from a study of blood T cell repertoires in COVID-19. For the study at large: Both acute and convalescent COVID-19 samples were obtained from the United States, Italy and Spain. The cDNA or gDNA used as material had been derived from T cells, B-cell-depleted T cells, or PBMCs.

This CDR3 is built from 16 residues. The germline CDR1 and CDR2 sequences are MNHEY and SVGAGI. V dropped 0 bases and J dropped 9; count of bases not matched to a gene: 8. Seattle-derived patients entered the study during active infection and were followed longitudinally. Authors' data handling: Amplifying reference gene primers gave estimates of nucleated cell counts. The data were produced by immunoSEQ multiplex PCR, yet TCRdb's version contains in-frame clones alone and is incomplete. V and J calls and clone size follow that table, whereas D and trimming were derived from the DNA. This table holds 300,000 to 400,000 clones, around 87% found once.

The sample consisted of peripheral blood. V usage is TRBV6-5 and J usage is TRBJ2-1, with TRBD2 matching over 10 bases. The TCR comes from a woman aged 45-65 years with COVID-19, enrolled during active disease. In DNA form, the CDR3 reads TGTGCCAGCAGTTACTCCCCTAGCGGGAGTTTAGGTGAGCAGTTCTTC. This sequence encodes CASSYSPSGSLGEQFF.